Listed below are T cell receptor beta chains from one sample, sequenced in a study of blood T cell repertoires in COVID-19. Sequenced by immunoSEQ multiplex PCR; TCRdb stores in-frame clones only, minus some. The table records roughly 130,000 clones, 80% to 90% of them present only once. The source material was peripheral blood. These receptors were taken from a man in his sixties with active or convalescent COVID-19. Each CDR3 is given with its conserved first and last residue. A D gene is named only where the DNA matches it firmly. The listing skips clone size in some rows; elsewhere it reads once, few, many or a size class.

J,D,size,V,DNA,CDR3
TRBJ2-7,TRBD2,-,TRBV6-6,TGTGCCAGCAGCCTACCCCGGGCGGGGGTCGTAAGGGAGCAGTACTTC,CASSLPRAGVVREQYF
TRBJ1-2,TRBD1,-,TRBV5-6,TGTGCCAGCAGTACTCGACAGGGGGCCTATGGCTACACCTTC,CASSTRQGAYGYTF
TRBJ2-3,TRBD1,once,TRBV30,TGTGCCTCCGACAGGGGGCGGTCTAGGGATACGCAGTATTTT,CASDRGRSRDTQYF
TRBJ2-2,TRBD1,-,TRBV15,TGTGCCACCAGCAGCCGACAGGGTTCGAACACCGGGGAGCTGTTTTTT,CATSSRQGSNTGELFF
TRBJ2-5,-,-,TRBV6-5,TGTGCCAGCAGTTACTCGTACAGGGAAGAGACCCAGTACTTC,CASSYSYREETQYF
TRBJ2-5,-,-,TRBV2,TGTGCCAGCAGTACCGAGCGGGAGACCCAGTACTTC,CASSTERETQYF
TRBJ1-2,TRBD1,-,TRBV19,TGTGCCAGTAGTGTAACAGGGGCGATCACCTTC,CASSVTGAITF
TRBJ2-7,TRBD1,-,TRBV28,TGTGCCAGCAGTTTCACCGACAGGGCCCACGAGCAGTACTTC,CASSFTDRAHEQYF
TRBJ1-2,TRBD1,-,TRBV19,TGTGCCAGTAGTGCCGGGACAGGGAATGGCTACACCTTC,CASSAGTGNGYTF
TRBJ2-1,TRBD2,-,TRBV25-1,TGTGCCAGCAGTGAATTGGCTAGCGGGAGCTACAATGAGCAGTTCTTC,CASSELASGSYNEQFF
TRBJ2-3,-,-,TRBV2,TGTGCCAGCAGTCCCGGGACTAGCACAGATACGCAGTATTTT,CASSPGTSTDTQYF